The source of this T cell receptor beta chain is a study of T cells in localized non-small cell lung cancer. Study-wide results and caveats: Median detection of top 100 tumor clones in adjacent lung was 57 clones.

Of note for this clone: Its antigen is not known.

Some clones are missing from TCRdb's copy, which holds only in-frame ones; the method was immunoSEQ multiplex PCR. The sample carries 20,000 to 25,000 clones, more than 75% recorded once. The CDR3 covers 14 residues. The V gene end was trimmed by 2 bases and the J gene end by 6 bases; junction bases not matched to a gene: 4. In germline, CDR1 is SGHDN, CDR2 FVKESK. The sample in question was PBMCs, obtained before any cancer treatment. V is TRBV14 and J is TRBJ1-3, with 7 bases lining up with TRBD1. The TCR comes from a man between 40 and 69 years old with stage II squamous cell lung carcinoma. In DNA form, the CDR3 reads TGTGCCAGCAGCCAAAGGGGACAGACAAACACCATATATTTT. It specifies CASSQRGQTNTIYF.